This TCR beta chain was found in a study of cytomegalovirus exposure and HLA in healthy donors. Trimming stripped 3 bases from V and 4 bases from J, with 13 bases between. CDR1 MGHRA and CDR2 YSYEKL come from the germline V gene. CDR3 length: 14 residues. 60 Vbeta and 13 Jbeta primers were used in PCR. Measured with immunoSEQ multiplex PCR; TCRdb has only the in-frame clones, and not every one. The sample includes some 75,000 clones. There were likely unrecorded immune exposures, though donors were nominally healthy when sampled. The source material was PBMCs. This clonotype was obtained from a boy between 10 and 17 years old in good health and CMV-seronegative. The chain employs TRBV4-1 and TRBJ2-7, with D possibly matching TRBD1 (6 bases). The CDR3 sequence is CASSHGQWGYEQYF. The DNA of the CDR3 is TGCGCCAGCAGCCACGGACAGTGGGGGTACGAGCAGTACTTC.